This paragraph reports one T cell receptor beta chain. Its antigen is currently unknown. TCRdb keeps only in-frame clones here, not all; method: immunoSEQ multiplex PCR. The sample has roughly 120,000 clones; 86% are singletons. Germline V gives CDR1 SGHTA, CDR2 FQGNSA. V lost 6 bases to trimming and J lost 0 bases, with 12 bases between them. The CDR3 totals 16 residues. This record comes from a study of cytomegalovirus exposure and HLA in healthy donors. The study, taken as a whole, reports: With high specificity and sensitivity, the classifier reportedly diagnosed cytomegalovirus status.

Sequencing was done on a sample of PBMCs. This receptor was identified in a man aged 18-30 years in good health and CMV-seronegative. The chain couples TRBV7-2 to TRBJ1-6, with a tentative D call TRBD1 (6 bases). The CDR3 here is CASRPTGSSYNSPLHF. The CDR3, as DNA: TGTGCCAGCAGACCCACAGGGAGCTCCTATAATTCACCCCTCCACTTT.